This T cell receptor beta chain emerged from a study of regulatory T cells in long-lasting Graves disease. The CDR3 is made up of 14 amino acids. The trim removed 8 bases at V and 3 bases at J, leaving 7 bases unmatched. Germline V gene lookup returns CDR1 SGHAT and CDR2 FQNNGV. Construction of the TCR beta libraries employed iRepertoire HTBI primers in conjunction with Arm-PCR of CDR3 regions. Via MiXCR, TCRdb re-called the multiplex PCR reads, giving one row per CDR3 protein. The table has about 460,000 distinct CDR3 sequences, 14% seen once. Time point meaning: newly diagnosed GD, antithyroid drugs for less than 3 months. Construction of the TCR library relied on RNA isolated from PBMCs. The same specimen was also included in a second study, on T cells in Graves' hyperthyroidism and ophthalmopathy. This second study says: No ophthalmopathy progression within 18 months constituted stable Graves' hyperthyroidism.

The source of this sequence is a woman in her 50s with Graves disease. The source was peripheral blood mononuclear cells (PBMCs), collected at new diagnosis, from a patient treated with antithyroid drugs. The chain employs TRBV11-2 and TRBJ2-7, with 10 bases identical to TRBD2. DNA of the CDR3: TGTGCCAGCCTACGACTAGCGGGCCACTACGAGCAGTACTTC. As protein: CASLRLAGHYEQYF.